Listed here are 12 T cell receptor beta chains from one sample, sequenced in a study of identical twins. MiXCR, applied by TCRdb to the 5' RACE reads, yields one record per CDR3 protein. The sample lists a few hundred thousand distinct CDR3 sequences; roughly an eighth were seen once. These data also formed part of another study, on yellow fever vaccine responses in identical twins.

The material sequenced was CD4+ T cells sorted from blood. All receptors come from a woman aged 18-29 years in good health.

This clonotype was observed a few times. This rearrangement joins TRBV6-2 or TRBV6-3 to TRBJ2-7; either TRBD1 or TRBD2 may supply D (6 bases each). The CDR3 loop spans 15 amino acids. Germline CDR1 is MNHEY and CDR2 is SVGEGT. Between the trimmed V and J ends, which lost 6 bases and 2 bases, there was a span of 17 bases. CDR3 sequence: CASSPHRDSTYEQYF. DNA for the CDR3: TGTGCCAGCAGCCCGCACAGGGACTCGACCTACGAGCAGTACTTC.

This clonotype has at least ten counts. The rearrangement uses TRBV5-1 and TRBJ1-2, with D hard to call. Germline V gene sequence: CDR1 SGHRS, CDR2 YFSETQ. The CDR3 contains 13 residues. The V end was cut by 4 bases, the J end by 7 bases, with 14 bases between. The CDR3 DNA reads TGCGCCAGCAGCCTTGACATTTGGCGTGGCTACACCTTC. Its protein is CASSLDIWRGYTF.

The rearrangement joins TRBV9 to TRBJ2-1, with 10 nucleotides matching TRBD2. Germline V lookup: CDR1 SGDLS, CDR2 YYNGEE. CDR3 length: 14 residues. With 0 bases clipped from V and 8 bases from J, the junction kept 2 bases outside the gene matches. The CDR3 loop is CASSVVSGGHEQFF. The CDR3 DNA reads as TGTGCCAGCAGCGTAGTTAGCGGGGGGCATGAGCAGTTCTTC.

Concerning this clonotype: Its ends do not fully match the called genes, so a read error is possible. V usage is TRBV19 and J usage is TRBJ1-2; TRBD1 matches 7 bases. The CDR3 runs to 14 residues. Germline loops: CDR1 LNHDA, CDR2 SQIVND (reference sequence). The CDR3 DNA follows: TGTGCCACTAGTGCGCGGGACAGTCTTTATGGCTACACCTTC. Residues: CATSARDSLYGYTF.

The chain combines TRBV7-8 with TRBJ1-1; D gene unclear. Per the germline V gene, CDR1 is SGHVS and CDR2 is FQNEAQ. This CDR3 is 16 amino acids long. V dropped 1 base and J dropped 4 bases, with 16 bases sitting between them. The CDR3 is CASSLVVAGSGTEAFF. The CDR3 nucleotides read TGTGCCAGCAGCTTAGTGGTGGCGGGGTCGGGCACTGAAGCTTTCTTT.

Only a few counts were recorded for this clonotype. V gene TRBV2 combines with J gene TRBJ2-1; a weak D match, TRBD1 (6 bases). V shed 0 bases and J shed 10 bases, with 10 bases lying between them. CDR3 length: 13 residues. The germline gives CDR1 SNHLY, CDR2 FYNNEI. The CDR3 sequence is CASSEATTGEQFF. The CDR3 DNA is TGTGCCAGCAGTGAAGCGACGACAGGAGAGCAGTTCTTC. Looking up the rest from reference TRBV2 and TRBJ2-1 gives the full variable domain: EPEVTQTPSHQVTQMGQEVILRCVPISNHLYFYWYRQILGQKVEFLVSFYNNEISEKSEIFDDQFSVERPDGSNFTLKIRSTKLEDSAMYFCASSEATTGEQFFGPGTRLTVL.

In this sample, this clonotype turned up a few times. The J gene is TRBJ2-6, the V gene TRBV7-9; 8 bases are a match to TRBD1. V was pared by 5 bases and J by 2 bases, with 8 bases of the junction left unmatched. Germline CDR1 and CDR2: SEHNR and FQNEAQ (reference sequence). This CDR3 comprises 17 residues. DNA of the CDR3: TGTGCCAGCAGCCCCGGGACAGGTGTCGCTGGGGCCAACGTCCTGACTTTC. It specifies CASSPGTGVAGANVLTF.

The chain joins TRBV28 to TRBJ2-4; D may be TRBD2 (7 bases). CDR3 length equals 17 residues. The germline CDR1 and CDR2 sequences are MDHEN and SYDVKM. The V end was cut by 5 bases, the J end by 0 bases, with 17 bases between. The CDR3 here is CASSPHAGAVAKNIQYF. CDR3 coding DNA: TGTGCCAGCAGTCCCCATGCGGGGGCTGTAGCCAAAAACATTCAGTACTTC.

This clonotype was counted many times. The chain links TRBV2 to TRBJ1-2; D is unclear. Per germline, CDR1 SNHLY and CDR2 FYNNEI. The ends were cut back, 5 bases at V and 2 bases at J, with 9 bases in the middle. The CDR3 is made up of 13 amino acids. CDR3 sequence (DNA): TGTGCCAGCAGTTTCCGGGGAAACTATGGCTACACCTTC. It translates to CASSFRGNYGYTF. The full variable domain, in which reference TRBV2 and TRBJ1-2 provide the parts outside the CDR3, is EPEVTQTPSHQVTQMGQEVILRCVPISNHLYFYWYRQILGQKVEFLVSFYNNEISEKSEIFDDQFSVERPDGSNFTLKIRSTKLEDSAMYFCASSFRGNYGYTFGSGTRLTVV.

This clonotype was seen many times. CDR3 DNA sequence: TGTGCCAGCAGTCCTGAGGGACGGAGGGGATTAGAAGCTTTCTTT. It specifies CASSPEGRRGLEAFF. V gene TRBV12-3 or TRBV12-4 combines with J gene TRBJ1-1; the D gene is possibly TRBD1 (5 bases). V lost 5 bases and J lost 8, with 21 bases in between. CDR3 length: 15 amino acids.

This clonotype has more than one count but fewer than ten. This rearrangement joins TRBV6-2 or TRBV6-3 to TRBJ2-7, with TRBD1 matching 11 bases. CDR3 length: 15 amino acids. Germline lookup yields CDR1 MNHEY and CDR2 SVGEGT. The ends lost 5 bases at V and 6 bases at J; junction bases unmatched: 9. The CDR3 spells CASSRASDRGLEQYF. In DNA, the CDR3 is TGTGCCAGCAGTCGAGCCTCGGACAGGGGGCTCGAGCAGTACTTC.

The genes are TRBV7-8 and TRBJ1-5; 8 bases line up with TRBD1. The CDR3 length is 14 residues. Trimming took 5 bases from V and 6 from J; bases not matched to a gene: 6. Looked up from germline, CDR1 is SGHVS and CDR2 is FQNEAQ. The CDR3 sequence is CASSTPGGGQPQHF. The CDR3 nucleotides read TGTGCCAGCAGCACCCCAGGGGGCGGTCAGCCCCAGCATTTT. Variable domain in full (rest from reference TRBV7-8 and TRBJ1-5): GAGVSQSPRYKVAKRGQDVALRCDPISGHVSLFWYQQALGQGPEFLTYFQNEAQLDKSGLPSDRFFAERPEGSVSTLKIQRTQQEDSAVYLCASSTPGGGQPQHFGDGTRLSIL.